A selection of T cell receptor beta chains follows, all from one sample in a study of T-cell reconstitution after alpha-beta-depleted transplantation in children. In TCRdb, the PCR reads were re-called with MiXCR into one record per CDR3 protein. The data hold more than 85,000 distinct CDR3 sequences, with 4.5% to 7.5% observed a single time. The material was PBMCs, mostly from graft donor cells, obtained 60 days after TCRalphabeta/CD19-depleted stem cell transplant. The receptors were gathered from a female patient aged 2-9 years who had a stem cell transplant for Fanconi anemia, so the T cells may come from the graft donor. The CDR3 runs from the conserved cysteine through the conserved F or W. The D gene is left open where the match is weak. Clone size is not always given. Where it is, it says once, few, many or a class for expanded clones.

J: TRBJ1-5
V: TRBV28
D: TRBD1
size: many
CDR3: CASSIPTGRHSNQPQHF
DNA: TGTGCCAGCAGCATACCGACAGGGAGACATAGCAATCAGCCCCAGCATTTT

J: TRBJ2-7
V: TRBV3-1
D: NA
size: NA
CDR3: CASSQENEAYDEQYF
DNA: TGTGCCAGCAGCCAAGAGAATGAAGCCTACGACGAGCAGTACTTC

J: TRBJ2-1
V: TRBV7-3
D: TRBD2
size: NA
CDR3: CASSKMGLNNEQFF
DNA: TGTGCCAGCAGCAAGATGGGACTAAACAATGAGCAGTTCTTC

J: TRBJ2-2
V: TRBV7-3
D: TRBD1
size: many
CDR3: CASSPTGAPGELFF
DNA: TGTGCCAGCAGTCCAACAGGGGCGCCCGGGGAGCTGTTTTTT

J: TRBJ2-7
V: TRBV5-1
D: TRBD2
size: many
CDR3: CASSFSAGVYEQYF
DNA: TGCGCCAGCAGCTTTAGTGCGGGGGTCTACGAGCAGTACTTC

J: TRBJ2-7
V: TRBV6-5
D: TRBD1
size: many
CDR3: CASSQDRVYEQYF
DNA: TGTGCCAGCAGCCAGGACAGGGTCTACGAGCAGTACTTC

J: TRBJ1-2
V: TRBV20-1
D: NA
size: NA
CDR3: CSATPRGVIYGYTF
DNA: TGCAGTGCCACACCAAGAGGGGTAATCTATGGCTACACCTTC

J: TRBJ2-1
V: TRBV7-3
D: TRBD1
size: many
CDR3: CASSSRTGSNEQFF
DNA: TGTGCCAGCAGCTCCAGGACAGGGAGCAATGAGCAGTTCTTC

J: TRBJ2-4
V: TRBV4-2
D: TRBD2
size: many
CDR3: CASSQALGLQNIQYF
DNA: TGTGCCAGCAGCCAAGCGTTGGGACTACAAAACATTCAGTACTTC

J: TRBJ2-7
V: TRBV5-1
D: NA
size: few
CDR3: CASSPTPSSSYEQYF
DNA: TGCGCCAGCAGCCCGACACCCTCCTCCTCTTACGAGCAGTACTTC

J: TRBJ2-7
V: TRBV5-1
D: NA
size: many
CDR3: CASNKNPGHYSYEQYF
DNA: TGCGCCAGCAACAAAAATCCAGGACACTACTCCTACGAGCAGTACTTC

J: TRBJ2-2
V: TRBV11-2
D: NA
size: NA
CDR3: CASSLQGSTGELFF
DNA: TGTGCCAGCAGCTTACAGGGTTCCACCGGGGAGCTGTTTTTT

J: TRBJ2-3
V: TRBV4-2
D: TRBD2
size: NA
CDR3: CASSQVLSGGAQADTQYF
DNA: TGTGCCAGCAGCCAAGTCCTTAGCGGGGGGGCTCAGGCAGATACGCAGTATTTT

J: TRBJ2-2
V: TRBV29-1
D: NA
size: many
CDR3: CSVEQGSGELFF
DNA: TGCAGCGTTGAACAGGGGAGTGGGGAGCTGTTTTTT

J: TRBJ1-2
V: TRBV5-5
D: NA
size: few
CDR3: CASSWGVYRGNGGYGYTF
DNA: TGTGCCAGCAGCTGGGGGGTATACCGGGGTAATGGAGGCTATGGCTACACCTTC

J: TRBJ2-1
V: TRBV2
D: NA
size: many
CDR3: CASSVGLSYNEQFF
DNA: TGTGCCAGCAGTGTAGGTCTATCCTACAATGAGCAGTTCTTC

J: TRBJ2-1
V: TRBV5-1
D: NA
size: many
CDR3: CASSLDRANSYNEQFF
DNA: TGCGCCAGCAGCTTGGACAGGGCCAACTCCTACAATGAGCAGTTCTTC

J: TRBJ1-2
V: TRBV28
D: TRBD1
size: many
CDR3: CASKETGRTYGYTF
DNA: TGTGCCAGCAAGGAGACAGGGAGGACCTATGGCTACACCTTC

J: TRBJ2-7
V: TRBV27
D: NA
size: many
CDR3: CASSLTRHYEQYF
DNA: TGTGCCAGCAGTTTAACGAGGCATTACGAGCAGTACTTC

J: TRBJ1-1
V: TRBV28
D: NA
size: many
CDR3: CASSFRVNTEAFF
DNA: TGTGCCAGCAGTTTTCGGGTGAACACTGAAGCTTTCTTT

J: TRBJ2-1
V: TRBV21-1
D: NA
size: many
CDR3: CASSKVNYNEQFF
DNA: TGTGCCAGCAGCAAAGTAAATTACAATGAGCAGTTCTTC

J: TRBJ2-1
V: TRBV20-1
D: TRBD2
size: many
CDR3: CSASTLAGGSGEQFF
DNA: TGCAGTGCTTCTACGCTAGCGGGAGGGTCCGGGGAGCAGTTCTTC

J: TRBJ1-1
V: TRBV12-3/TRBV12-4
D: NA
size: many
CDR3: CASSLAMTDTMNTEAFF
DNA: TGTGCCAGCAGTTTAGCGATGACAGACACCATGAACACTGAAGCTTTCTTT

J: TRBJ1-1
V: TRBV25-1
D: NA
size: few
CDR3: CASSEGPGDTEAFF
DNA: TGTGCCAGCAGTGAGGGCCCAGGGGACACTGAAGCTTTCTTT

J: TRBJ2-7
V: TRBV29-1
D: NA
size: many
CDR3: CSVVARGEQYF
DNA: TGCAGCGTCGTGGCTAGGGGCGAGCAGTACTTC

J: TRBJ1-3
V: TRBV4-2
D: NA
size: many
CDR3: CASSQGNPGSGNTIYF
DNA: TGTGCCAGCAGCCAAGGTAACCCAGGCTCTGGAAACACCATATATTTT

J: TRBJ2-1
V: TRBV6-5
D: TRBD1
size: many
CDR3: CASSFGGQGNEQFF
DNA: TGTGCCAGCAGTTTTGGAGGACAGGGAAATGAGCAGTTCTTC

J: TRBJ1-2
V: TRBV12-3/TRBV12-4
D: NA
size: NA
CDR3: CASSSAPRTASGGYTF
DNA: TGTGCCAGCAGTTCCGCACCTCGGACGGCCTCGGGGGGCTACACCTTC

J: TRBJ2-1
V: TRBV5-1
D: TRBD2
size: NA
CDR3: CASSLLAGGPTFYNEQFF
DNA: TGCGCCAGCAGCCTACTAGCGGGAGGGCCCACTTTCTACAATGAGCAGTTCTTC

J: TRBJ2-3
V: TRBV7-3
D: NA
size: many
CDR3: CASSQGGGTDTQYF
DNA: TGTGCCAGCAGCCAGGGTGGTGGCACAGATACGCAGTATTTT

J: TRBJ2-5
V: TRBV15
D: TRBD2
size: NA
CDR3: CATSARAGAETQYF
DNA: TGTGCCACCAGCGCCCGAGCGGGAGCTGAGACCCAGTACTTC

J: TRBJ2-3
V: TRBV12-3/TRBV12-4
D: NA
size: many
CDR3: CASSLYLTGVTDTQYF
DNA: TGTGCCAGCAGTTTGTATTTGACGGGAGTAACAGATACGCAGTATTTT

J: TRBJ1-1
V: TRBV20-1
D: TRBD1
size: few
CDR3: CSARGQGTEAFF
DNA: TGCAGTGCTAGAGGACAGGGCACTGAAGCTTTCTTT

J: TRBJ2-5
V: TRBV5-1
D: TRBD1
size: many
CDR3: CASKTGHFETQYF
DNA: TGCGCCAGCAAGACAGGGCACTTCGAGACCCAGTACTTC

J: TRBJ2-7
V: TRBV20-1
D: NA
size: few
CDR3: CSARGSPAGGYEQYF
DNA: TGCAGTGCTAGAGGCTCCCCGGCAGGGGGGTACGAGCAGTACTTC

J: TRBJ2-3
V: TRBV29-1
D: NA
size: many
CDR3: CSVRLLQRDTQYF
DNA: TGCAGCGTTCGCCTCTTACAGCGGGATACGCAGTATTTT

J: TRBJ2-7
V: TRBV12-3/TRBV12-4
D: TRBD2
size: many
CDR3: CASSLSPLAGPLYEQYF
DNA: TGTGCCAGCAGTTTATCCCCACTAGCGGGACCTCTCTACGAGCAGTACTTC

J: TRBJ1-6
V: TRBV20-1
D: NA
size: NA
CDR3: CSRDTVGMDSPLHF
DNA: TGCAGTCGGGACACGGTAGGGATGGATTCACCCCTCCACTTT

J: TRBJ2-7
V: TRBV18
D: TRBD2
size: NA
CDR3: CASSPKQRGGFYEQYF
DNA: TGTGCCAGCTCACCAAAGCAGCGGGGGGGCTTCTACGAGCAGTACTTC

J: TRBJ2-5
V: TRBV7-3
D: TRBD2
size: NA
CDR3: CASRSLAGVPQETQYF
DNA: TGTGCCAGCAGATCCCTAGCGGGGGTACCACAAGAGACCCAGTACTTC

J: TRBJ2-5
V: TRBV25-1
D: NA
size: few
CDR3: CASSEYRQPEETQYF
DNA: TGTGCCAGCAGTGAATATAGGCAGCCCGAAGAGACCCAGTACTTC

J: TRBJ2-5
V: TRBV6-5
D: NA
size: many
CDR3: CASTGAEETQYF
DNA: TGTGCCAGCACTGGGGCAGAAGAGACCCAGTACTTC

J: TRBJ2-5
V: TRBV25-1
D: NA
size: many
CDR3: CASSDRTIVETQYF
DNA: TGTGCCAGCAGTGACCGGACTATAGTGGAGACCCAGTACTTC

J: TRBJ2-7
V: TRBV12-3/TRBV12-4
D: NA
size: many
CDR3: CASRETGSEQYF
DNA: TGTGCCAGCAGGGAGACAGGTTCCGAGCAGTACTTC

J: TRBJ2-7
V: TRBV12-3/TRBV12-4
D: NA
size: many
CDR3: CASSLVGSSSYEQYF
DNA: TGTGCCAGCAGTTTAGTAGGTAGTTCCTCCTACGAGCAGTACTTC

J: TRBJ1-2
V: TRBV11-2
D: NA
size: few
CDR3: CASSLFGAPSDHGYTF
DNA: TGTGCCAGCAGCTTATTTGGTGCCCCCTCTGACCATGGCTACACCTTC

J: TRBJ1-5
V: TRBV20-1
D: TRBD1
size: NA
CDR3: CSARDSGQEHRQPQHF
DNA: TGCAGTGCTAGAGATTCGGGACAGGAGCATCGTCAGCCCCAGCATTTT

J: TRBJ1-5
V: TRBV6-2/TRBV6-3
D: NA
size: few
CDR3: CASSTTRGIGDYNQPQHF
DNA: TGTGCCAGCAGCACAACAAGGGGAATTGGGGACTATAATCAGCCCCAGCATTTT

J: TRBJ2-7
V: TRBV25-1
D: TRBD1
size: many
CDR3: CASSSHSGQGYNEQYF
DNA: TGTGCCAGCAGTTCACACTCGGGACAGGGATACAACGAGCAGTACTTC

J: TRBJ1-4
V: TRBV5-1
D: NA
size: NA
CDR3: CASSSMGQKNEKLFF
DNA: TGCGCCAGCAGCTCCATGGGGCAGAAGAATGAAAAACTGTTTTTT

J: TRBJ2-5
V: TRBV2
D: NA
size: few
CDR3: CASSRDWRGQETQYF
DNA: TGTGCCAGCAGTAGGGACTGGCGGGGTCAAGAGACCCAGTACTTC

J: TRBJ2-3
V: TRBV5-1
D: NA
size: many
CDR3: CASSFGVTDTQYF
DNA: TGCGCCAGCAGCTTCGGGGTAACAGATACGCAGTATTTT

J: TRBJ2-3
V: TRBV6-4
D: TRBD2
size: few
CDR3: CASSDRVAGGHTQYF
DNA: TGTGCCAGCAGTGACCGGGTAGCGGGAGGACATACGCAGTATTTT